These 3 T cell receptor beta chains were sequenced from one sample in a study of neurological immune-mediated disorders. TCRdb used MiXCR to reprocess the 5' RACE reads, holding one entry per CDR3 protein. The sample lists around 71,000 distinct CDR3 sequences; roughly 13% were seen once. As for time point: longitudinal time-point 1 (baseline). Sequenced input: PBMCs. All receptors come from a female donor with HTLV-1-associated myelopathy (HAM/TSP).

This clonotype was seen many times. V and J are TRBV6-6 and TRBJ2-3; TRBD1 agrees at 11 bases. The V segment lost 4 bases and the J segment 10 bases; nucleotides outside the gene matches: 7. CDR1 is MNHNY and CDR2 is SVGAGI in the germline V gene (reference sequence). This CDR3 spans 14 amino acids. The chain's CDR3 is CASSSGTGGLAQYF. CDR3 in DNA: TGTGCCAGCAGTTCCGGGACAGGGGGTTTAGCGCAGTATTTT.

The gene calls are TRBV6-5 and TRBJ1-2; unclear D gene. V was clipped by 0 bases and J by 1 base, with 18 bases between them. Germline CDR1 MNHEY, CDR2 SVGAGI. The CDR3 covers 18 residues. CDR3 residues: CASSYSWQAILYNYGYTF. For the CDR3, the DNA is TGTGCCAGCAGTTACTCCTGGCAGGCAATTTTATATAACTATGGCTACACCTTC.

In its sample, this clonotype was seen many times. This sequence may be a read error, since a much larger clone differs from it by one base. The CDR3 sequence is CVSSVEGTGELFF. CDR3 sequence (DNA): TGTGTCAGCAGCGTAGAGGGTACTGGGGAGCTGTTTTTT. V gene TRBV9 combines with J gene TRBJ2-2; D might be TRBD2 (5 bases). This CDR3 has 13 amino acids. Germline V gene sequence: CDR1 SGDLS, CDR2 YYNGEE.